This entry lists 14 T cell receptor beta chains sequenced from one sample in a study of blood T cell repertoires in COVID-19. Method: immunoSEQ multiplex PCR; TCRdb's copy keeps in-frame clones and lacks some. The sample contains around 230,000 clones, around four fifths of which appear only once. Sequencing was performed on peripheral blood. The receptors derive from a woman between 50 and 59 years old with acute or convalescent COVID-19.

The CDR3 is CASSLGGRQYF. DNA of the CDR3: TGTGCCAGCAGTTTGGGGGGGAGGCAGTACTTC. The chain combines TRBV27 with TRBJ2-7, with TRBD2 identical over 7 bases. Germline trimming cut 3 bases from V and 9 bases from J; bases unmatched to any gene: 2. Germline values: CDR1 MNHEY, CDR2 SMNVEV (reference sequence). The CDR3 consists of 11 residues.

The chain has TRBV23-1 and TRBJ2-5; 8 nucleotides match TRBD2. TRBV23-1 is an ORF, with its function uncertain. Trimming took 8 bases from V and 1 from J; bases not matched to a gene: 9. The CDR3 consists of 15 residues. CDR3 in DNA: TGCGCCAGCGTCGGGCGGGGGGCCGGCCAAGAGACCCAGTACTTC. Protein product: CASVGRGAGQETQYF.

J is TRBJ2-1 and V is TRBV12-3 or TRBV12-4; a weak D match, TRBD2 (6 bases). The CDR3 spans 12 residues. V lost 5 bases and J 8 bases, leaving 10 bases between the germline ends. The CDR3 DNA reads as TGTGCCAGCAGTAAGACTAGTTATGAGCAGTTCTTC. Translating it yields CASSKTSYEQFF.

The CDR3 loop reads CASRAEGEQYF. The CDR3 region has the DNA TGTGCCAGCAGGGCGGAAGGCGAGCAGTACTTC. The chain recombines TRBV2 with TRBJ2-7; unclear D gene. Germline V gene data show CDR1 as SNHLY and CDR2 as FYNNEI. The ends were cut back, 6 bases at V and 6 bases at J, with 9 bases in the middle. The CDR3 covers 11 residues.

The chain has TRBV18 and TRBJ1-4, with TRBD1 identical over 8 bases. Trimming took 3 bases from V and 0 from J; bases not matched to a gene: 3. CDR3 length: 16 residues. CDR1 is KGHSH and CDR2 is LQKENI in the germline V gene. The CDR3 is CASSPGQAATNEKLFF. Written as DNA, the CDR3 is TGTGCCAGCTCACCGGGACAGGCCGCAACTAATGAAAAACTGTTTTTT.

J is TRBJ1-2 and V is TRBV6-4, with a possible D match to TRBD1 (6 bases). The germline gives CDR1 MRHNA, CDR2 SNTAGT. The CDR3 length is 16 residues. The V end was cut by 5 bases, the J end by 6 bases, with 22 bases between. Here the CDR3 reads CASSRSRSFAGDGYTF. The CDR3 DNA sequence: TGTGCCAGCAGTCGCTCCAGGTCGTTCGCAGGGGATGGCTACACCTTC.

V usage is TRBV7-9 and J usage is TRBJ2-1, with 10 bases fitting TRBD2. Germline V gene sequence: CDR1 SEHNR, CDR2 FQNEAQ (reference sequence). J was trimmed by 2 bases and V by 1 base; bases with no gene match: 5. This CDR3 is built from 17 residues. The DNA for the CDR3 is TGTGCCAGCAGCTTAGGACTAGCGGGCGTGACCTACAATGAGCAGTTCTTC. This encodes CASSLGLAGVTYNEQFF.

Here the CDR3 DNA reads TGTGCCAGCAGCTTAGCGCGGAGGGAGACCCAGTACTTC. Translation: CASSLARRETQYF. The chain employs TRBV7-2 and TRBJ2-5; possible D gene TRBD2, 5 bases. Per the germline V gene, CDR1 is SGHTA and CDR2 is FQGNSA. This CDR3 contains 13 residues. The V gene lost 0 bases and the J gene lost 5 bases, with 7 bases spanning the gap.

In this sample, this clone turned up once. The chain recombines TRBV21-1 with TRBJ1-1. TRBV21-1 constitutes a pseudogene. The CDR3 is 16 residues long. In nucleotides, the CDR3 is TGTGCCAGCAGGGAGAATGTAGCTACACTTCGCACTGAAGCTTTCTTT. Its protein is CASRENVATLRTEAFF.

The chain has TRBV10-1 and TRBJ2-7; 9 bases are a match to TRBD1. The CDR3 is made up of 15 amino acids. The V gene end was trimmed by 8 bases and the J gene end by 3 bases; junction bases not matched to a gene: 11. Germline loops: CDR1 WNHNN, CDR2 SYGVQD (reference sequence). The CDR3 here is CASSPGQGVFYEQYF. As DNA, the CDR3 is TGCGCCAGCTCACCGGGACAGGGAGTTTTCTACGAGCAGTACTTC.

This clone has more than one count but fewer than ten. V and J are TRBV12-5 and TRBJ1-1; 8 nucleotides match TRBD1. The CDR3 is 16 amino acids. Germline CDR1 and CDR2: LGHNT and FRNRAP. J lost 2 bases, V lost 5 bases, and 10 bases had no gene match. CDR3 DNA: TGTGCTAGTGGTACACGACAGGGGTCCCTTAACACTGAAGCTTTCTTT. This codes for CASGTRQGSLNTEAFF. The full variable domain, completed using reference TRBV12-5 and TRBJ1-1, is DARVTQTPRHKVTEMGQEVTMRCQPILGHNTVFWYRQTMMQGLELLAYFRNRAPLDDSGMPKDRFSAEMPDATLATLKIQPSEPRDSAVYFCASGTRQGSLNTEAFFGQGTRLTVV.

The J gene is TRBJ2-2, the V gene TRBV7-2, with 8 bases identical to TRBD1. CDR3 size: 16 residues. Germline CDR1 and CDR2: SGHTA and FQGNSA. The junction had 4 bases not matched to a gene; V was cut back by 0 bases and J by 4 bases. The CDR3 here is CASSLARTGPTGELFF. The CDR3 nucleotides are TGTGCCAGCAGCTTAGCGAGGACAGGGCCCACCGGGGAGCTGTTTTTT.

The V gene is TRBV11-2, the J gene TRBJ2-7; 7 nucleotides agree with TRBD2. Losses at the gene ends were 4 bases for V and 3 bases for J; bases not matched to a gene: 9. The CDR3 runs 15 residues. From germline, CDR1 is SGHAT and CDR2 FQNNGV. The CDR3 spells CASSSLGGLHYEQYF. CDR3 nucleotides: TGTGCCAGCAGCTCGTTGGGAGGGCTTCACTACGAGCAGTACTTC.

This clone was counted a single time. The chain is built from TRBV24-1 and TRBJ2-5, with a weak D call TRBD2 (5 bases). This CDR3 contains 13 residues. Germline CDR1 is KGHDR and CDR2 is SFDVKD. Trimming took off 9 bases at V and 5 bases at J, with 15 bases between the two ends. In nucleotides, the CDR3 is TGTGCCACCGGAGGAGGAGACTTGGAGACCCAGTACTTC. Amino acids: CATGGGDLETQYF.